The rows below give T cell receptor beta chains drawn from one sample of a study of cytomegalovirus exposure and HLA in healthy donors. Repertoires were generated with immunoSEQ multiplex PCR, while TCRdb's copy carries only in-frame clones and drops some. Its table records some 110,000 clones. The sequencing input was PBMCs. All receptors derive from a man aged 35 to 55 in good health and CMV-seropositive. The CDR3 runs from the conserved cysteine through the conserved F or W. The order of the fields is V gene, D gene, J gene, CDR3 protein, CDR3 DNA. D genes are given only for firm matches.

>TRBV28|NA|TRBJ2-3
CASSFGQSRRTDTQYF
TGTGCCAGCAGCTTCGGACAGAGCCGGCGCACAGATACGCAGTATTTT
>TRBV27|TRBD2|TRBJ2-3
CASSLIWLAGPMRADTQYF
TGTGCCAGCAGTTTAATATGGCTAGCGGGACCTATGAGGGCAGATACGCAGTATTTT
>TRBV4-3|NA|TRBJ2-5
CASSRHAAIQETQYF
TGCGCCAGCAGCCGCCACGCGGCCATTCAAGAGACCCAGTACTTC
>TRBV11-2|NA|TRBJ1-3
CASSLDIGAGNTIYF
TGTGCCAGCAGCTTAGATATCGGGGCTGGAAACACCATATATTTT
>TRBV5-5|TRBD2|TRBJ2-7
CASSLAAGGASYEQYF
TGTGCCAGCAGCTTGGCGGCGGGGGGCGCCTCCTACGAGCAGTACTTC
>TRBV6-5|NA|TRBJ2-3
CASRNSPGDTQYF
TGTGCCAGCAGAAACTCCCCCGGGGATACGCAGTATTTT
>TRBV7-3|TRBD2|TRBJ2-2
CASSFAGTSGKNTGELFF
TGTGCCAGCAGCTTCGCCGGGACTAGCGGGAAGAACACCGGGGAGCTGTTTTTT
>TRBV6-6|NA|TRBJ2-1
CASSPRERSSYNEQFF
TGTGCCAGCAGTCCCCGGGAGCGGAGCTCCTACAATGAGCAGTTCTTC
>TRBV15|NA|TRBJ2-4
CATADWKNIQYF
TGTGCCACAGCGGACTGGAAAAACATTCAGTACTTC
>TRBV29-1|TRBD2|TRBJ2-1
CSSVGLAGYNEQFF
TGCAGCTCTGTCGGACTAGCGGGCTACAATGAGCAGTTCTTC
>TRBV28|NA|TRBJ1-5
CASSPRGFNQPQHF
TGTGCCAGCAGCCCTAGAGGATTCAATCAGCCCCAGCATTTT
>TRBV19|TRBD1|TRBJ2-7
CASRHNRTGGNHEQYF
TGTGCCAGTAGACACAATAGGACAGGGGGCAACCACGAGCAGTACTTC
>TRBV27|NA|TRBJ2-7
CASSRSPSSTYEQYF
TGTGCCAGCAGTCGCAGTCCATCTTCGACCTACGAGCAGTACTTC
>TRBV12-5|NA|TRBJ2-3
CASGLEPSTDTQYF
TGTGCTAGTGGACTAGAGCCGAGCACAGATACGCAGTATTTT
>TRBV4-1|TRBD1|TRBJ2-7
CASSHFQGQGPFYEQYF
TGCGCCAGCAGCCACTTCCAGGGACAGGGGCCTTTCTACGAGCAGTACTTC
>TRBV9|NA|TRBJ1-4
CASSVEAGSPEKLFF
TGTGCCAGCAGCGTAGAGGCAGGCTCTCCTGAAAAACTGTTTTTT
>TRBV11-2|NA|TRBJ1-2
CASSLGPSTSGYGYTF
TGTGCCAGCAGCTTAGGCCCCTCGACAAGCGGCTATGGCTACACCTTC
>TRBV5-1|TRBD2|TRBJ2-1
CASSGIKREPYNEQFF
TGCGCCAGCAGCGGGATTAAGCGGGAGCCCTACAATGAGCAGTTCTTC
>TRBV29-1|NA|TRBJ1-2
CSVPLEGQSYGYTF
TGCAGCGTCCCCCTGGAGGGGCAGTCCTATGGCTACACCTTC
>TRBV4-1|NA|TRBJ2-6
CASSPQQGAWGANVLTF
TGCGCCAGCAGCCCCCAGCAGGGCGCTTGGGGGGCCAACGTCCTGACTTTC
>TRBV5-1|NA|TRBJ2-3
CASSPGTDSTDTQYF
TGCGCCAGCAGCCCAGGGACTGACTCCACAGATACGCAGTATTTT
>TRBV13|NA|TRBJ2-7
CASSLRRYRDTDEQYF
TGTGCCAGCAGCTTAAGAAGGTACAGGGACACTGACGAGCAGTACTTC